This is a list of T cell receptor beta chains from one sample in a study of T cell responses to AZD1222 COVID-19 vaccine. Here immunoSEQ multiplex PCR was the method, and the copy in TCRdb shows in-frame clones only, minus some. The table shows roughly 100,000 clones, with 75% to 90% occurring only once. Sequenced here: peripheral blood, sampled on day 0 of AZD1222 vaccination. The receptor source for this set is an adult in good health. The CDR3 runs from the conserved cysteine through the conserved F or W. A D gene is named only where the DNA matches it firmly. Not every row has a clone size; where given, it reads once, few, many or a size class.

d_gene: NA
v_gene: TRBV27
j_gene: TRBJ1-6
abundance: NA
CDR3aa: CASSFDGSPLHF
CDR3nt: TGTGCCAGCAGCTTCGATGGATCACCCCTCCACTTT

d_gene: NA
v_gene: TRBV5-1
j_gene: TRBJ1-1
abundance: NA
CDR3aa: CASSLEGGTDTEAFF
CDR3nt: TGCGCCAGCAGCTTGGAGGGGGGTACGGACACTGAAGCTTTCTTT

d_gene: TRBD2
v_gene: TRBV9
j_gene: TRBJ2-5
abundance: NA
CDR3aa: CASSVAQAGLAGTQYF
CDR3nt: TGTGCCAGCAGCGTAGCTCAAGCGGGGTTGGCAGGGACCCAGTACTTC

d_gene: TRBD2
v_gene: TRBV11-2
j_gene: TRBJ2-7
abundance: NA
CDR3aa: CASSLGGSEQYF
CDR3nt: TGTGCCAGCAGCTTAGGCGGGAGCGAGCAGTACTTC

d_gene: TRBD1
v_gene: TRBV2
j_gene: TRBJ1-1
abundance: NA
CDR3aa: CASSSGQMNTEAFF
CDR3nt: TGTGCCAGCAGTTCGGGACAGATGAACACTGAAGCTTTCTTT

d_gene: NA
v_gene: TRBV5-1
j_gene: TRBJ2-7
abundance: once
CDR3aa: CASTVTSPSYEQYF
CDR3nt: TGCGCCAGCACCGTGACTAGTCCTTCCTACGAGCAGTACTTC

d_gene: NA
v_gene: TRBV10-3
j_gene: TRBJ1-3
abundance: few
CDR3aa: CAIRSQGVTGNTIYF
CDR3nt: TGTGCCATCAGATCACAGGGTGTCACTGGAAACACCATATATTTT

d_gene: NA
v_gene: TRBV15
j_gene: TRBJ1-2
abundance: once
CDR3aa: CATSRSRGNYGYTF
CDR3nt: TGTGCCACCAGCAGATCCCGGGGCAACTATGGCTACACCTTC

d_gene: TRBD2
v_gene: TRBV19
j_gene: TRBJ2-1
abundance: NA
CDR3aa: CASTSGSSNEQFF
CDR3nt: TGTGCCAGTACTAGCGGGAGCTCCAATGAGCAGTTCTTC

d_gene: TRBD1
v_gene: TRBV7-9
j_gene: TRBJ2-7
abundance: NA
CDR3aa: CASSTRRGTGSAYEQYF
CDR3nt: TGTGCCAGCAGTACGCGCCGTGGGACAGGATCCGCCTACGAGCAGTACTTC

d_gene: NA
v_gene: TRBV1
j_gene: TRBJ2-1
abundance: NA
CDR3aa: CTSSQDRERGGYNEQFF
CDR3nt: TGCACCAGCAGCCAAGATCGGGAGCGGGGGGGTTACAATGAGCAGTTCTTC

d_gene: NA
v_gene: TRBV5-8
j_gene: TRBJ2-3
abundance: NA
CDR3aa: CASSSETDTQYF
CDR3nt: TGTGCCAGCAGCTCAGAAACAGATACGCAGTATTTT

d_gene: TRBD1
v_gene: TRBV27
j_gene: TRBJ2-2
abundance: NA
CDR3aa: CASSPWTGSTGELFF
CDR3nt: TGTGCCAGCAGTCCCTGGACAGGGTCCACCGGGGAGCTGTTTTTT

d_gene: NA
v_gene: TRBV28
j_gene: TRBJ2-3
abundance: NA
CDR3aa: CASSFSLGARSTDTQYF
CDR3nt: TGTGCCAGCAGTTTCTCGCTAGGCGCAAGGAGCACAGATACGCAGTATTTT

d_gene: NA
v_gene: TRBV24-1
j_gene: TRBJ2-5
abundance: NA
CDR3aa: CATQGTSESQETQYF
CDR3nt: TGTGCCACCCAAGGGACTTCGGAGTCCCAAGAGACCCAGTACTTC